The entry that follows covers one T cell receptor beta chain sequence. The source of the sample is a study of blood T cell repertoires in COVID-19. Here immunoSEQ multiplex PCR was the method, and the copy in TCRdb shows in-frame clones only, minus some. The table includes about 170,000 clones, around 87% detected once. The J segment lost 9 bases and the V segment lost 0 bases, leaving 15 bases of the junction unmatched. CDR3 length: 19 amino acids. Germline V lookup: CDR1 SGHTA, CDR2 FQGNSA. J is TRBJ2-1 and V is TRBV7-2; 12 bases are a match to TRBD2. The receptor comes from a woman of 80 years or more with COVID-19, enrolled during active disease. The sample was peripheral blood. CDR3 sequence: CASSLARGGLAGGPLEQFF. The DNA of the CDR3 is TGTGCCAGCAGCTTAGCGCGGGGGGGGCTAGCGGGAGGGCCACTTGAGCAGTTCTTC.